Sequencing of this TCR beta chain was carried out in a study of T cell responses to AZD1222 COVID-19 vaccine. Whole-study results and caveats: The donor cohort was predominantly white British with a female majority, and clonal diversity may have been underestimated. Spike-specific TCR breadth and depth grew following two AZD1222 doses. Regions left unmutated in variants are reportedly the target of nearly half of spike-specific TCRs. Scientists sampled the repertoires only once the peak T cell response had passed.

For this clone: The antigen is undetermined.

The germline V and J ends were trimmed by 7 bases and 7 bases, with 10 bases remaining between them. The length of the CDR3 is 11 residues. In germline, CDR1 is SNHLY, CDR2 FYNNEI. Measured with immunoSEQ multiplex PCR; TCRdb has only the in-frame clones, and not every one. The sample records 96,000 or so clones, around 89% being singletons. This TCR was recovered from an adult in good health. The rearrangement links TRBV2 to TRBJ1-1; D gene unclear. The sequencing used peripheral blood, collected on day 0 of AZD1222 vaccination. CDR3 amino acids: CASTGGVEAFF. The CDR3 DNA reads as TGTGCCAGCACTGGCGGGGTTGAAGCTTTCTTT.